One T cell receptor beta chain is described in this entry. No antigen is known for it. Profiled with immunoSEQ multiplex PCR; TCRdb holds only in-frame clones, not every one. The sample contains 95,000 to 100,000 clones, 87% of which appear only once. The sample is drawn from a study of identifying expanded T cells in peripheral blood. Points from the study as a whole: About 1.2 clones differed between technical replicates, versus 16.4 and 19 over time. Two-week clone count variance significantly increased as total template count grew.

During the collection period, no donor immune events like infections were recorded. Sequenced input: blood. This receptor was obtained from a person aged 18-70 years in good health.

The CDR3 sequence: CASSPTGFWGTGELFF. The CDR3 nucleotides read TGCGCCAGCAGTCCGACAGGGTTCTGGGGGACCGGGGAGCTGTTTTTT. The gene calls are TRBV5-1 and TRBJ2-2; the match to TRBD1 covers 7 bases. The CDR3 spans 16 residues. The V and J ends lost 5 bases and 5 bases, in that order; junction bases with no gene match: 12. Germline assignment: CDR1 SGHRS and CDR2 YFSETQ. Full variable domain (missing parts from reference TRBV5-1 and TRBJ2-2): KAGVTQTPRYLIKTRGQQVTLSCSPISGHRSVSWYQQTPGQGLQFLFEYFSETQRNKGNFPGRFSGRQFSNSRSEMNVSTLELGDSALYLCASSPTGFWGTGELFFGEGSRLTVL.